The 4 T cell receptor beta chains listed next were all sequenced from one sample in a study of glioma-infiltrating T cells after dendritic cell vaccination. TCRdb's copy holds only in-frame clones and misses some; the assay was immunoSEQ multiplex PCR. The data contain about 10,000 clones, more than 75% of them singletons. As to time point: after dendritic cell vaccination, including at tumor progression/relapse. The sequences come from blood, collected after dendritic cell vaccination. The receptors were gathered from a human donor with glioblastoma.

The DNA for the CDR3 is TGCGCCAGCAGCCCCCGGGGGGGCACTGAAGCTTTCTTT. Amino acids: CASSPRGGTEAFF. The gene calls are TRBV5-1 and TRBJ1-1, with a possible D match to TRBD1 (5 bases). CDR1 and CDR2 from the germline V gene are SGHRS and YFSETQ. The CDR3 has 13 residues. Trimming took off 4 bases at V and 4 bases at J, with 11 bases between the two ends.

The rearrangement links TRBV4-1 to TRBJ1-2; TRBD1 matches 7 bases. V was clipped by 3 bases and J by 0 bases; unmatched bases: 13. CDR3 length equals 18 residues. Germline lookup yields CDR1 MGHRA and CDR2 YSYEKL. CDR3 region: CASSQEERTGATNYGYTF. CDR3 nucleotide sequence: TGCGCCAGCAGCCAGGAGGAAAGGACAGGCGCCACTAACTATGGCTACACCTTC.

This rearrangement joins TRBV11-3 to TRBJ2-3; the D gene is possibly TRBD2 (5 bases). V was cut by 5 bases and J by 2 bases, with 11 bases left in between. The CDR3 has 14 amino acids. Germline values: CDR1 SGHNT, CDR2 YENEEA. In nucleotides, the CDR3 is TGTGCCAGCAGCCTCGGACTCAACACAGATACGCAGTATTTT. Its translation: CASSLGLNTDTQYF.

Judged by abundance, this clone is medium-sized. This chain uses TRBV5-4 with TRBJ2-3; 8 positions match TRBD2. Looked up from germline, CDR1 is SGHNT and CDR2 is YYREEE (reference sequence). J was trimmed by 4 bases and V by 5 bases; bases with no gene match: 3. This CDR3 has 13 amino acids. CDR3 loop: CASRPGGSDTQYF. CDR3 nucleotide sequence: TGTGCCAGCAGACCGGGGGGGTCAGATACGCAGTATTTT.